One sample yielded the 17 T cell receptor beta chains listed below, sequenced in a study of shared clonotypes between healthy human individuals. The data were produced by immunoSEQ multiplex PCR, yet TCRdb's version contains in-frame clones alone and is incomplete. The sample records approximately 500,000 clones, 90% to 96% being singletons. Sequencing input: naive CD4+ T cells sorted from blood. Subset indicated: CD45RA+ positively selected. These receptors all stem from a woman younger than 45 in good health.

The chain joins TRBV5-1 to TRBJ2-7; 8 nucleotides agree with TRBD2. This CDR3 contains 16 residues. Trimming removed 7 bases from V and 1 base from J; junction bases left unmatched: 13. The V gene's germline CDR1 is SGHRS and CDR2 YFSETQ. CDR3 residues: CASASLVSGSSYEQYF. The DNA for the CDR3 is TGCGCCAGCGCCTCGTTGGTAAGCGGGAGTTCCTACGAGCAGTACTTC.

This clone appeared a single time. The rearrangement links TRBV29-1 to TRBJ1-2, with D possibly TRBD1 on 6 matching bases. Between the trimmed V and J ends, which lost 6 bases and 8 bases, there was a span of 22 bases. The CDR3 length is 14 residues. Per the germline V gene, CDR1 is SQVTM and CDR2 is ANQGSEA. CDR3 bases: TGCAGCGTGGAACCGACAGGTTTAGGAAGCGGCTACACCTTC. Translated: CSVEPTGLGSGYTF.

The chain joins TRBV21-1 to TRBJ2-7. TRBV21-1 is a pseudogene. The CDR3 consists of 15 residues. The CDR3 DNA sequence: TGTGCCAGCAGCAATCGGCAAGCCATCCTCTACGAGCAGTACTTC. It specifies CASSNRQAILYEQYF.

The V gene is TRBV18, the J gene TRBJ2-7, with TRBD1 matching over 9 bases. Per the germline V gene, CDR1 is KGHSH and CDR2 is LQKENI. The CDR3 spans 15 residues. Unmatched junction bases numbered 5, after V lost 4 bases and J lost 1 base. The CDR3 spells CASSLGTGLSYEQYF. DNA of the CDR3: TGTGCCAGCTCACTGGGGACAGGGTTGTCCTACGAGCAGTACTTC.

V and J are TRBV28 and TRBJ2-7; TRBD1 matches 8 bases. CDR1 is MDHEN, CDR2 SYDVKM, per germline. The ends lost 6 bases at V and 2 bases at J; junction bases unmatched: 6. This CDR3 is built from 14 residues. CDR3 coding DNA: TGTGCCAGCAGGATGGGACAGGCGCCCTACGAGCAGTACTTC. Amino acid sequence: CASRMGQAPYEQYF.

The chain uses TRBV2 and TRBJ2-4, with no clear D. The V end lost 5 bases, the J end lost 8 bases, and 10 bases lay between the germline ends. Per germline, CDR1 SNHLY and CDR2 FYNNEI. CDR3 size: 12 residues. The CDR3 DNA is TGTGCCAGCAGTAGGGTATGGCACATTCAGTACTTC. Amino acid sequence: CASSRVWHIQYF.

The V call is TRBV4-2, the J call TRBJ2-4; a possible D gene is TRBD2 (5 bases). Germline-derived CDR1 and CDR2 are LGHNA and YNFKEQ. The CDR3 has 16 amino acids. With 1 base removed from V and 6 bases from J, the gap between germline ends came to 16 bases. DNA for the CDR3: TGTGCCAGCAGCCAAGTCGGACTGGGCGGTGGAAACATTCAGTACTTC. It codes for CASSQVGLGGGNIQYF.

The chain couples TRBV11-3 to TRBJ2-2; either TRBD1 or TRBD2 may fit D (5 bases each). From germline, CDR1 is SGHNT and CDR2 YENEEA. Deletions cut 1 base from V and 4 bases from J, with 13 bases between. CDR3 length: 16 amino acids. CDR3 amino acids: CASSLAYRGGTGELFF. The CDR3 DNA reads TGTGCCAGCAGCTTAGCCTACCGTGGGGGCACCGGGGAGCTGTTTTTT.

The chain is built from TRBV6-1 and TRBJ1-5; D may be TRBD1 (6 bases). Germline V CDR1 and CDR2: MNHNS, SASEGT. Trimming removed 7 bases at V and 2 bases at J, with 9 bases between. This CDR3 region has 13 residues. CDR3 in amino acids: CASTQGGNQPQHF. The CDR3 region has the DNA TGTGCCAGCACACAGGGAGGCAATCAGCCCCAGCATTTT.

This clone has just one count. J is TRBJ2-1 and V is TRBV29-1; D is unresolved. Between the trimmed V and J ends, which lost 2 bases and 3 bases, there was a span of 17 bases. The germline V gene encodes CDR1 SQVTM and CDR2 ANQGSEA. This CDR3 has 16 residues. CDR3 in DNA: TGCAGCGTTGAACCGGCGGCTTCAACCCTCTACAATGAGCAGTTCTTC. The encoded protein is CSVEPAASTLYNEQFF.

The gene calls are TRBV28 and TRBJ2-7; D may be TRBD1 (7 bases). The CDR3 spans 14 residues. Germline V gene data show CDR1 as MDHEN and CDR2 as SYDVKM. The V gene lost 1 base and the J gene lost 3 bases, with 10 bases spanning the gap. Here the CDR3 reads CASSLFQGGYEQYF. CDR3 coding DNA: TGTGCCAGCAGTTTATTTCAGGGGGGCTACGAGCAGTACTTC.

The V gene is TRBV19, the J gene TRBJ1-2, with TRBD1 matching over 7 bases. There are 16 residues in the CDR3. Germline values: CDR1 LNHDA, CDR2 SQIVND (reference sequence). The trim removed 4 bases at V and 7 bases at J, leaving 15 bases unmatched. CDR3 protein: CASSTPGQRSNSGYTF. As DNA, the CDR3 is TGTGCCAGTAGTACACCGGGACAGAGAAGCAATAGTGGCTACACCTTC.

V is TRBV19 and J is TRBJ2-1; D possibly matches TRBD1 or TRBD2 (5 bases each). Germline CDR1 is LNHDA and CDR2 is SQIVND (reference sequence). The CDR3 extends over 14 amino acids. Between the trimmed V and J ends, which lost 6 bases and 8 bases, there was a span of 17 bases. CDR3 sequence reads: CASSPQTGTDEQFF. In DNA, the CDR3 is TGTGCCAGTAGCCCGCAAACTGGGACCGATGAGCAGTTCTTC.

A single count supports this clone. The J gene is TRBJ2-5, the V gene TRBV14; D is unresolved. The J call may be mistaken, given a closer DNA end match to TRBJ2-7. CDR1 and CDR2 from the germline V gene are SGHDN and FVKESK. CDR3 size: 14 residues. CDR3 coding DNA: TGTGCCAGCAGCCGCCGACGCGGATCCTACGAGCAGTACTTC. This sequence encodes CASSRRRGSYEQYF.

The chain employs TRBV9 and TRBJ2-7; D call uncertain. CDR1 is SGDLS and CDR2 is YYNGEE in the germline V gene. The CDR3 has 16 amino acids. Trimming left V 0 bases short and J 5 bases short, with 18 bases between. In nucleotides, the CDR3 is TGTGCCAGCAGCGTAGTCCCGGTCCTACGTACCCACGAGCAGTACTTC. It codes for CASSVVPVLRTHEQYF.

CDR3 loop: CASSLARTGALSGANVLTF. CDR3 sequence (DNA): TGCGCCAGCAGCTTGGCTAGGACAGGGGCCCTCTCTGGGGCCAACGTCCTGACTTTC. The V and J genes are TRBV5-1 and TRBJ2-6, with TRBD1 identical over 9 bases. The CDR3 contains 19 residues. CDR1 is SGHRS, CDR2 YFSETQ, per germline. The V and J ends lost 0 bases and 0 bases, in that order; junction bases with no gene match: 7.

This rearrangement joins TRBV7-2 to TRBJ2-7; D perhaps matches TRBD2 (6 bases). Germline loops: CDR1 SGHTA, CDR2 FQGNSA. The V and J ends lost 4 bases and 0 bases respectively, with 16 bases between them. This CDR3 comprises 16 residues. The CDR3: CASSSRGDSSSYEQYF. The CDR3 nucleotides read TGTGCCAGCAGCTCCCGTGGGGACTCCAGCTCCTACGAGCAGTACTTC. Complete variable domain (other parts from reference TRBV7-2 and TRBJ2-7): GAGVSQSPSNKVTEKGKDVELRCDPISGHTALYWYRQSLGQGLEFLIYFQGNSAPDKSGLPSDRFSAERTGGSVSTLTIQRTQQEDSAVYLCASSSRGDSSSYEQYFGPGTRLTVT.